This TCR beta chain emerged from a study of shared clonotypes between healthy human individuals. Findings of the study overall: Memory subsets generally showed smaller estimated richness than naive subsets did.

Notes on this clone: Antigen unknown.

This CDR3 contains 18 residues. Germline CDR1 and CDR2: LNHDA and SQIVND (reference sequence). Deletions cut 7 bases from V and 5 bases from J, with 29 bases between. Sequencing was performed with immunoSEQ multiplex PCR; in TCRdb, only in-frame clones are kept and a portion is missing. The sample lists approximately 1,500,000 clones; around 97% were seen once. Donors, healthy HIV-negative adults, lacked recent acute infections or vaccinations. A CD45RA-negative memory subset and a CD45RA+ naive subset were separated from the CD4+ cells. The sequence came from a man aged 30 to 45 in good health. The genes are TRBV19 and TRBJ2-5; D perhaps matches TRBD2 (6 bases). Sequenced material: naive CD4+ T cells sorted from blood. Subset in this sample: CD45RA+ positively selected. The CDR3 sequence: CASKGWSGGLPNEETQYF. The CDR3 bases are TGTGCCAGTAAGGGTTGGAGCGGAGGGCTCCCGAACGAGGAGACCCAGTACTTC.